Each of the 12 T cell receptor beta chains below was sequenced from the same sample in a study of cytomegalovirus exposure and HLA in healthy donors. The PCR made use of 60 Vbeta and 13 Jbeta primers. The method was immunoSEQ multiplex PCR; TCRdb's version includes in-frame clones alone and lacks a portion of them. Among under 70,000 clones listed, approximately 84% were seen once. Source material: PBMCs. The receptors were gathered from a man in his fifties in good health and CMV-seronegative.

The chain uses TRBV9 and TRBJ1-3; tentative D call: TRBD1 (5 bases). The CDR3 sequence is 18 residues long. The ends were cut back, 4 bases at V and 0 bases at J, with 20 bases in the middle. The germline V gene has CDR1 SGDLS and CDR2 YYNGEE. CDR3 nucleotide sequence: TGTGCCAGCAGCCCCCACGGGGGATCACGGAGCTCTGGAAACACCATATATTTT. Protein sequence: CASSPHGGSRSSGNTIYF. The full variable domain, with the rest looked up from reference TRBV9 and TRBJ1-3, is DSGVTQTPKHLITATGQRVTLRCSPRSGDLSVYWYQQSLDQGLQFLIQYYNGEERAKGNILERFSAQQFPDLHSELNLSSLELGDSALYFCASSPHGGSRSSGNTIYFGEGSWLTVV.

The chain uses TRBV4-2 and TRBJ2-1, with D uncertain. There are 15 residues in the CDR3. Trimming pared 0 bases from V and 0 bases from J, leaving 6 bases between. CDR1 is LGHNA and CDR2 is YNFKEQ in the germline V gene. CDR3 bases: TGTGCCAGCAGCCAAGATCCGGTCTCCTACAATGAGCAGTTCTTC. Its translation is CASSQDPVSYNEQFF.

V is TRBV15 and J is TRBJ1-1; the D is unclear. The length of the CDR3 is 13 residues. Germline CDR1 is LNHNV and CDR2 is YYDKDF (reference sequence). Trimming removed 0 bases from V and 8 bases from J, with 10 bases in between. CDR3 loop: CATSRDLTREAFF. The CDR3 DNA reads TGTGCCACCAGCAGAGATTTGACACGGGAAGCTTTCTTT.

The chain recombines TRBV15 with TRBJ2-3; 7 nucleotides match TRBD1. The V segment lost 5 bases and the J segment 2 bases; nucleotides outside the gene matches: 7. The CDR3 is 15 residues long. CDR1 and CDR2 from the germline V gene are LNHNV and YYDKDF (reference sequence). In DNA, the CDR3 is TGTGCCACCAGCGGCGACAGGGACCTCACAGATACGCAGTATTTT. Translated, it gives CATSGDRDLTDTQYF.

Details on this clone: At one end, the junction sequence differs from germline, possibly due to a read error. The V and J genes are TRBV7-9 and TRBJ2-7, with 7 bases fitting TRBD1. This CDR3 is built from 15 residues. In germline, CDR1 is SEHNR, CDR2 FQNEAQ (reference sequence). CDR3 DNA: TGTGCCAGCAGCTCCCCTAGGACAGGTTCCTATGAGCAGTACTTC. It encodes CASSSPRTGSYEQYF.

The chain carries TRBV7-9 and TRBJ2-7, with TRBD2 identical over 7 bases. This CDR3 comprises 12 residues. The germline CDR1 and CDR2 sequences are SEHNR and FQNEAQ (reference sequence). V lost 5 bases to trimming and J lost 4 bases; unmatched junction nucleotides: 2. The DNA for the CDR3 is TGTGCCAGCAGCCCCGGGAGGTACGAGCAGTACTTC. Translated: CASSPGRYEQYF.

The chain is built from TRBV6-6 and TRBJ1-2, with D possibly TRBD1 on 6 matching bases. The V gene's germline CDR1 is MNHNY and CDR2 SVGAGI (reference sequence). CDR3 size: 16 residues. V lost 5 bases and J lost 5, with 21 bases in between. The CDR3, as DNA: TGTGCCAGCAGTCTACAAGAACCGACAGGACTGTATGGCTACACCTTC. Encoded protein: CASSLQEPTGLYGYTF.

The J gene is TRBJ1-2, the V gene TRBV19; D may be TRBD1 (5 bases). The CDR3 runs to 17 residues. Germline assignment: CDR1 LNHDA and CDR2 SQIVND (reference sequence). V gave up 6 bases and J gave up 5 bases, with 25 bases separating them. CDR3 protein: CASRNHPGTSGGYGYTF. For the CDR3, the DNA is TGTGCCAGTAGGAATCACCCAGGCACCTCCGGGGGGTATGGCTACACCTTC.

As to this clone: A read error is likely, as this CDR3 ends without the conserved phenylalanine or tryptophan. The chain combines TRBV6-1 with TRBJ1-2, with TRBD1 identical over 7 bases. Per germline, CDR1 MNHNS and CDR2 SASEGT. The CDR3 totals 13 residues. V was clipped by 6 bases and J by 4 bases; unmatched bases: 5. The CDR3 protein is CASRPGQAYGYTL. The CDR3 nucleotides are TGTGCCAGCAGACCCGGACAGGCCTATGGCTACACCCTC.

The sample holds a few counts of this clone. The genes are TRBV25-1 and TRBJ2-1, with 8 bases lining up with TRBD1. The germline gives CDR1 MGHDK, CDR2 SYGVNS. V shed 2 bases, J shed 2 bases, and the junction held 8 bases outside the gene matches. The CDR3 extends over 17 amino acids. CDR3 region: CASSEHPDREAYNEQFF. DNA for the CDR3: TGTGCCAGCAGTGAACACCCGGACAGGGAAGCCTACAATGAGCAGTTCTTC.

The CDR3 region has the DNA TGTGCCAGTAGTATCTCCAGGGGTAGGTTTAGCAATCAGCCCCAGCATTTT. Protein product: CASSISRGRFSNQPQHF. V gene TRBV19 combines with J gene TRBJ1-5; D is perhaps TRBD1 (6 bases). Trimming removed 3 bases at V and 0 bases at J, with 15 bases between. The germline gives CDR1 LNHDA, CDR2 SQIVND (reference sequence). The CDR3 is 17 residues long.

This clone was recorded only once. This chain uses TRBV5-6 with TRBJ2-5, with D possibly TRBD2 on 6 matching bases. This CDR3 has 15 amino acids. CDR1 is SGHDT and CDR2 is YYEEEE in the germline V gene. V dropped 4 bases and J dropped 4 bases, with 17 bases sitting between them. As DNA, the CDR3 is TGTGCCAGCAGCCCCCTCAGTAAGGAGGGAGAGACCCAGTACTTC. This encodes CASSPLSKEGETQYF.